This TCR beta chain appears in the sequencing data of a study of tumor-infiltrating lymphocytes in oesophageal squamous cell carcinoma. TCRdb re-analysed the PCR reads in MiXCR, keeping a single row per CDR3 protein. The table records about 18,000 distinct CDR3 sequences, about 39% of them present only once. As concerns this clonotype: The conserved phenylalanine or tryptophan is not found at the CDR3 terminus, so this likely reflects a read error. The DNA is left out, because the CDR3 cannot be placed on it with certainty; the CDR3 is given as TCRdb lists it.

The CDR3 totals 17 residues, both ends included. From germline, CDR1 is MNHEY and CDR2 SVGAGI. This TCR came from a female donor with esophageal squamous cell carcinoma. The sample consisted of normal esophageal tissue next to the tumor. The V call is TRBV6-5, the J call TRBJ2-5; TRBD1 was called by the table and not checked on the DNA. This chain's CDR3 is CASRPGRGLNSPLHFGN.